A single sample is the source of the 6 T cell receptor beta chains below, sequenced in a study of blood T cell repertoires in COVID-19. Produced via immunoSEQ multiplex PCR; TCRdb's table is partial and in-frame only. This sample has almost 200,000 clones, with 85% found just once. Sequenced material: peripheral blood. The receptors come from a man aged 55 to 70 with COVID-19, enrolled during active disease.

The rearrangement links TRBV11-2 to TRBJ2-5, with TRBD1 as a possible D gene (5 bases). V shed 2 bases and J shed 4 bases, with 8 bases lying between them. There are 13 residues in the CDR3. CDR1 and CDR2 from the germline V gene are SGHAT and FQNNGV. CDR3 region: CASSLKQGETQYF. Here the CDR3 DNA reads TGTGCCAGCAGCTTAAAGCAGGGAGAGACCCAGTACTTC. The variable domain in full, with the rest retrieved from reference TRBV11-2 and TRBJ2-5, is EAGVAQSPRYKIIEKRQSVAFWCNPISGHATLYWYQQILGQGPKLLIQFQNNGVVDDSQLPKDRFSAERLKGVDSTLKIQPAKLEDSAVYLCASSLKQGETQYFGPGTRLLVL.

This clone has a single count. The V call is TRBV4-2, the J call TRBJ1-5; D gene ambiguous. Looked up from germline, CDR1 is LGHNA and CDR2 is YNFKEQ. The V gene lost 1 base and the J gene lost 1 base, with 11 bases spanning the gap. The CDR3 length is 16 residues. The CDR3 region is CASSQVLGGSNQPQHF. The CDR3 coding sequence is TGTGCCAGCAGCCAAGTCCTTGGCGGAAGCAATCAGCCCCAGCATTTT.

The gene calls are TRBV14 and TRBJ2-2; 7 bases fit TRBD2. The length of the CDR3 is 16 residues. The germline V gene encodes CDR1 SGHDN and CDR2 FVKESK. V was pared by 0 bases and J by 3 bases, with 4 bases of the junction left unmatched. The CDR3 loop reads CASSQEGGRYTGELFF. The DNA of the CDR3 is TGTGCCAGCAGCCAAGAGGGCGGGAGATACACCGGGGAGCTGTTTTTT.

The chain couples TRBV6-6 to TRBJ1-2; D gene unclear. V lost 6 bases, J lost 8 bases, and 13 bases lay in between. The germline V gene has CDR1 MNHNY and CDR2 SVGAGI (reference sequence). The CDR3 runs to 12 residues. The CDR3 nucleotides read TGTGCCAGCAGCCTAGATGGATACGGCTACACCTTC. Protein: CASSLDGYGYTF.

This clone showed up just a few times. The chain couples TRBV3-1 (or the pseudogene TRBV3-2) to TRBJ1-1; no clear D. The CDR3 covers 12 residues. V lost 4 bases to trimming and J lost 11 bases, with 14 bases between them. The V gene's germline CDR1 is LGHDT and CDR2 YNNKEL (reference sequence). CDR3 in DNA: TGTGCCAGCAGCCCCCCTGGGGAGGCGGCTTTCTTT. Amino acids: CASSPPGEAAFF.

This clone was recorded a few times. The J gene is TRBJ1-4, the V gene TRBV4-3; 7 nucleotides match TRBD1. V trimming: 3 bases; J trimming: 8 bases; junction bases outside the gene matches: 12. Germline loops: CDR1 LGHNA, CDR2 YSLEER. This CDR3 comprises 16 residues. Here the CDR3 reads CASSHLRGGTGEKLFF. The DNA of the CDR3 is TGCGCCAGCAGCCATTTGAGAGGGGGCACAGGAGAAAAACTGTTTTTT.